The 31 T cell receptor beta chains listed next were all sequenced from one sample in a study of blood T cell repertoires in COVID-19 (dated by TCRdb to the early 2020s). Library generation was performed with the immunoSEQ multiplex PCR assay. TCRdb took over this immuneACCESS table, retaining in-frame rearrangements with V and J assigned. Such tables are incomplete; in checked studies, under half of the missing clones stem from an unresolved V gene, and the remainder is unexplained. This sample holds 150,000 to 200,000 clones; about 88% were observed only once. The ten most abundant clones make up 1.2% of the sample. The sample consisted of PBMCs or T cells enriched from blood (not recorded which). All receptors come from a human donor with acute COVID-19. The donor label of this sample is uncertain.

The CDR3: CASSLGAGTTNEKLFF. CDR3 bases: TGTGCCAGCAGCTTAGGGGCGGGCACAACTAATGAAAAACTGTTTTTT. J is TRBJ1-4 and V is TRBV7-9, with D hard to call. This CDR3 is built from 16 residues. In germline, CDR1 is SEHNR, CDR2 FQNEAQ (reference sequence). The V gene lost 1 base and the J gene lost 0 bases, with 9 bases spanning the gap.

The CDR3 region has the DNA TGTGCCAGCAGCTCCGCTAGCGGGGATACGCAGTATTTT. Its translation: CASSSASGDTQYF. V usage is TRBV7-3 and J usage is TRBJ2-3; 8 bases line up with TRBD2. V lost 4 bases, J lost 6 bases, and 3 bases stayed unmatched. CDR1 is SGHTA and CDR2 is FQGTGA in the germline V gene. The length of the CDR3 is 13 residues.

The V and J genes are TRBV11-2 and TRBJ2-1; 11 bases line up with TRBD2. V shed 4 bases, J shed 6 bases, and the junction held 14 bases outside the gene matches. The CDR3 consists of 18 residues. Germline loops: CDR1 SGHAT, CDR2 FQNNGV. The CDR3 here is CASSSIHTLLAGGNEQFF. The CDR3 DNA sequence: TGTGCCAGCAGCTCAATCCACACTCTTCTAGCGGGGGGCAATGAGCAGTTCTTC.

The chain employs TRBV2 and TRBJ1-1; tentatively, D is TRBD1 (5 bases). The V gene's germline CDR1 is SNHLY and CDR2 FYNNEI. This CDR3 is built from 11 residues. Deletions cut 11 bases from V and 4 bases from J, with 11 bases between. In DNA form, the CDR3 reads TGTGCCGGGGGGGGTATCACTGAAGCTTTCTTT. It translates to CAGGGITEAFF.

This clone occurred once. This chain uses TRBV7-9 with TRBJ1-1, with D possibly matching TRBD1 (5 bases). The CDR3 contains 15 residues. Trimming removed 7 bases at V and 1 base at J, with 16 bases between. Germline V gives CDR1 SEHNR, CDR2 FQNEAQ (reference sequence). CDR3 loop: CASKPPGTGNTEAFF. CDR3 sequence (DNA): TGTGCCAGCAAACCCCCCGGGACTGGGAACACTGAAGCTTTCTTT.

In this sample, this clone turned up a few times. V is TRBV10-3 and J is TRBJ1-2; 7 bases line up with TRBD1. The CDR3 consists of 13 residues. The V segment lost 5 bases and the J segment 6 bases; nucleotides outside the gene matches: 6. CDR1 and CDR2 (germline): ENHRY, SYGVKD. CDR3 loop: CAISSTGTNGYTF. The CDR3 coding sequence is TGTGCCATCAGTTCGACAGGGACGAATGGCTACACCTTC.

The chain is built from TRBV7-9 and TRBJ1-1, with D possibly being TRBD1 (5 bases). V was pared by 3 bases and J by 2 bases, with 7 bases between. The CDR3 loop spans 13 amino acids. Germline CDR1 SEHNR, CDR2 FQNEAQ (reference sequence). CDR3: CASSFGGNTEAFF. The CDR3 DNA is TGTGCCAGCAGCTTCGGGGGAAACACTGAAGCTTTCTTT.

The chain employs TRBV19 and TRBJ2-5; a weak D match, TRBD2 (5 bases). CDR1 is LNHDA, CDR2 SQIVND, per germline (reference sequence). The CDR3 is 12 residues long. V lost 8 bases and J 5 bases, leaving 12 bases between the germline ends. The chain's CDR3 is CASGGSGETQYF. CDR3 sequence (DNA): TGTGCCAGTGGCGGGTCGGGGGAGACCCAGTACTTC.

The chain has TRBV19 and TRBJ1-1; 8 bases agree with TRBD1. CDR1 and CDR2 (germline): LNHDA, SQIVND (reference sequence). Trimming removed 6 bases from V and 3 bases from J; junction bases left unmatched: 6. The CDR3 is 14 residues long. In DNA, the CDR3 is TGTGCCAGTAGCAGACAGGGGAGAGACACTGAAGCTTTCTTT. Amino acids: CASSRQGRDTEAFF.

A single count supports this clone. V usage is TRBV10-3 and J usage is TRBJ1-2; 7 bases match TRBD1. The CDR3 length is 13 residues. CDR1 is ENHRY, CDR2 SYGVKD, per germline. The ends lost 2 bases at V and 6 bases at J; junction bases unmatched: 3. The CDR3 region is CAISEGDRDGYTF. The CDR3 DNA follows: TGTGCCATCAGTGAGGGCGACAGGGATGGCTACACCTTC.

The chain is built from TRBV5-8 and TRBJ2-5, with TRBD1 as a possible D gene (6 bases). Trimming pared 4 bases from V and 0 bases from J, leaving 13 bases between. The CDR3 has 15 amino acids. CDR1 SGHTS and CDR2 YDEGEE come from the germline V gene. The CDR3, as DNA: TGTGCCAGCAGCCTAGGACAGCAAAACCAAGAGACCCAGTACTTC. Translation gives CASSLGQQNQETQYF.

This sequence joins TRBV5-1 and TRBJ2-7, with D possibly TRBD1 on 5 matching bases. Germline V lookup: CDR1 SGHRS, CDR2 YFSETQ. Trimming took off 2 bases at V and 6 bases at J, with 9 bases between the two ends. CDR3 size: 12 residues. The DNA for the CDR3 is TGCGCCAGCAGCTTCCCAGGGCGCGAGCAGTACTTC. Amino acids: CASSFPGREQYF.

The V and J genes are TRBV27 and TRBJ2-5, with 9 bases that match TRBD1. The CDR3 runs 14 residues. The J segment lost 5 bases and the V segment lost 6 bases, leaving 7 bases of the junction unmatched. The germline CDR1 and CDR2 sequences are MNHEY and SMNVEV (reference sequence). For the CDR3, the DNA is TGTGCCAGCAGCTACAGGGGGCGCATGGAGACCCAGTACTTC. It is translated as CASSYRGRMETQYF.

The chain's CDR3 is CASSEKGGGGRYEQYF. The CDR3 DNA sequence: TGTGCCAGCAGTGAAAAAGGCGGTGGGGGCAGGTACGAGCAGTACTTC. The rearrangement joins TRBV6-1 to TRBJ2-7; tentative D call: TRBD1 (6 bases). V shed 2 bases and J shed 4 bases, with 18 bases lying between them. The CDR3 is made up of 16 amino acids. Germline V lookup: CDR1 MNHNS, CDR2 SASEGT.

V and J are TRBV19 and TRBJ2-1; weak D call: TRBD2 (6 bases). The CDR3 covers 12 residues. Germline V gene data show CDR1 as LNHDA and CDR2 as SQIVND (reference sequence). V gave up 3 bases and J gave up 7 bases, with 7 bases separating them. In DNA form, the CDR3 reads TGTGCCAGTAGTATGGGGAGGAATGAGCAGTTCTTC. Its translation is CASSMGRNEQFF.

This chain uses TRBV7-2 with TRBJ2-7; 9 positions match TRBD2. Losses at the gene ends were 5 bases for V and 6 bases for J; bases not matched to a gene: 11. The CDR3 is 15 residues long. Germline V gives CDR1 SGHTA, CDR2 FQGNSA. CDR3 coding DNA: TGTGCCAGCAGCGTCTCCGGGACTAGCTTCGGCGAGCAGTACTTC. Protein sequence: CASSVSGTSFGEQYF.

The rearrangement joins TRBV7-2 to TRBJ2-7; the D gene is possibly TRBD1 (5 bases). CDR1 is SGHTA, CDR2 FQGNSA, per germline. V lost 2 bases and J lost 1, with 9 bases in between. The CDR3 is 14 amino acids. In nucleotides, the CDR3 is TGTGCCAGCAGCTTATCCGCAGGGTCCTACGAGCAGTACTTC. This translates into CASSLSAGSYEQYF. Complete variable domain (other parts from reference TRBV7-2 and TRBJ2-7): GAGVSQSPSNKVTEKGKDVELRCDPISGHTALYWYRQSLGQGLEFLIYFQGNSAPDKSGLPSDRFSAERTGGSVSTLTIQRTQQEDSAVYLCASSLSAGSYEQYFGPGTRLTVT.

The rearrangement links TRBV6-4 to TRBJ2-3; 9 nucleotides match TRBD2. Germline V gives CDR1 MRHNA, CDR2 SNTAGT. The CDR3 runs 15 residues. The trim removed 0 bases at V and 4 bases at J, leaving 2 bases unmatched. CDR3 sequence: CASSDSRGGPDTQYF. Written as DNA, the CDR3 is TGTGCCAGCAGTGACTCGCGGGGGGGCCCAGATACGCAGTATTTT.

This chain connects TRBV27 to TRBJ2-7; D perhaps matches TRBD2 (5 bases). The V end lost 6 bases, the J end lost 2 bases, and 11 bases lay between the germline ends. Germline V gives CDR1 MNHEY, CDR2 SMNVEV (reference sequence). CDR3 length: 13 amino acids. The CDR3 loop reads CASRGLETYEQYF. DNA of the CDR3: TGTGCCAGCAGAGGACTGGAAACCTACGAGCAGTACTTC.

CDR3 nucleotides: TGTGCCAGCTCACCCCCCGGGTCTGCAGATACGCAGTATTTT. This sequence encodes CASSPPGSADTQYF. The V gene is TRBV18, the J gene TRBJ2-3; no clear D gene. Germline V gene sequence: CDR1 KGHSH, CDR2 LQKENI. The CDR3 loop spans 14 amino acids. Trimming removed 3 bases from V and 4 bases from J, with 11 bases in between.

The chain has TRBV4-1 and TRBJ1-3; 8 bases map to TRBD1. The CDR3 has 14 amino acids. Trimming cost V 3 bases and J 4 bases; bases outside gene matches: 2. Germline V gives CDR1 MGHRA, CDR2 YSYEKL. Here the CDR3 DNA reads TGCGCCAGCAGCCAGACAGGGGTCGGAAACACCATATATTTT. Translating it yields CASSQTGVGNTIYF.

This clone appeared a single time. The gene calls are TRBV7-2 and TRBJ1-2, with TRBD1 matching 8 bases. Trimming took 10 bases from V and 3 from J; bases not matched to a gene: 10. The CDR3 has 14 amino acids. CDR1 SGHTA and CDR2 FQGNSA come from the germline V gene. Here the CDR3 reads CATVDRGIDYGYTF. CDR3 DNA: TGTGCCACCGTCGACAGGGGAATAGACTATGGCTACACCTTC.

Written as DNA, the CDR3 is TGTGCCAGCAGAGAGAGGGGGACACTGTTCACAGATACGCAGTATTTT. It is translated as CASRERGTLFTDTQYF. The rearrangement uses TRBV6-4 and TRBJ2-3; the D gene is possibly TRBD1 (6 bases). The V gene lost 6 bases and the J gene lost 2 bases, with 18 bases spanning the gap. The germline gives CDR1 MRHNA, CDR2 SNTAGT. There are 16 residues in the CDR3.

The rearrangement joins TRBV6-2 or TRBV6-3 to TRBJ2-3; 9 positions match TRBD2. Trimming at V came to 6 bases and at J to 4 bases, leaving 8 bases not matched to a gene. Germline values: CDR1 MNHEY, CDR2 SVGEGT. The CDR3 covers 15 residues. CDR3 loop: CASSRTSELADTQYF. DNA of the CDR3: TGTGCCAGCAGCAGGACTAGCGAATTGGCAGATACGCAGTATTTT.

The CDR3 sequence is CASSEDNSGQYF. In DNA form, the CDR3 reads TGTGCCAGCAGTGAGGACAACTCGGGGCAGTACTTC. The chain joins TRBV6-1 to TRBJ2-7; maybe TRBD1 (5 bases). Per the germline V gene, CDR1 is MNHNS and CDR2 is SASEGT. The length of the CDR3 is 12 residues. Trimming stripped 3 bases from V and 9 bases from J, with 12 bases between.

The V and J genes are TRBV7-3 and TRBJ2-1; 7 nucleotides line up with TRBD1. The trim removed 4 bases at V and 5 bases at J, leaving 8 bases unmatched. This CDR3 is 15 amino acids long. The germline CDR1 and CDR2 sequences are SGHTA and FQGTGA. The CDR3 region is CASSSLGGYHNEQFF. The CDR3 DNA is TGTGCCAGCAGCTCCCTAGGGGGCTACCACAATGAGCAGTTCTTC. Together with reference TRBV7-3 and TRBJ2-1, the CDR3 gives the full variable domain: GAGVSQTPSNKVTEKGKYVELRCDPISGHTALYWYRQSLGQGPEFLIYFQGTGAADDSGLPNDRFFAVRPEGSVSTLKIQRTERGDSAVYLCASSSLGGYHNEQFFGPGTRLTVL.

This clone was seen only a few times. The J gene is TRBJ2-5, the V gene TRBV5-4; TRBD2 is a possible D gene (7 bases). This CDR3 region has 16 residues. The germline V and J ends were trimmed by 3 bases and 2 bases, with 17 bases remaining between them. The V gene's germline CDR1 is SGHNT and CDR2 YYREEE (reference sequence). The CDR3 sequence is CASSYPRGASQETQYF. The CDR3 region has the DNA TGTGCCAGCAGCTATCCCCGGGGGGCTAGTCAAGAGACCCAGTACTTC. The full variable domain, in which reference TRBV5-4 and TRBJ2-5 provide the parts outside the CDR3, is ETGVTQSPTHLIKTRGQQVTLRCSSQSGHNTVSWYQQALGQGPQFIFQYYREEENGRGNFPPRFSGLQFPNYSSELNVNALELDDSALYLCASSYPRGASQETQYFGPGTRLLVL.

This clone appeared once. The chain couples TRBV7-6 to TRBJ2-1; D may be TRBD2 (6 bases). Germline CDR1 SGHVS, CDR2 FNYEAQ. This CDR3 has 15 amino acids. V shed 5 bases and J shed 2 bases, with 13 bases lying between them. Written as DNA, the CDR3 is TGTGCCAGCAGCCCGAGCGGGCGGCCCTACAATGAGCAGTTCTTC. Translating gives CASSPSGRPYNEQFF.

J is TRBJ1-6 and V is TRBV6-5, with D unclear. The CDR3 totals 15 residues. CDR1 and CDR2 (germline): MNHEY, SVGAGI. V was cut by 6 bases and J by 0 bases, with 9 bases left in between. The CDR3 spells CASSRESSYNSPLHF. The CDR3 DNA is TGTGCCAGCAGCCGCGAGAGCTCCTATAATTCACCCCTCCACTTT.

The rearrangement uses TRBV9 and TRBJ1-1; D not resolved. The CDR3 spans 14 residues. Deletions cut 0 bases from V and 1 base from J, with 7 bases between. CDR1 SGDLS and CDR2 YYNGEE come from the germline V gene. The CDR3 nucleotides read TGTGCCAGCAGCGTAGTCGAGGGGAACACTGAAGCTTTCTTT. It is translated as CASSVVEGNTEAFF.

V is TRBV10-3 and J is TRBJ2-1; 9 bases match TRBD2. The CDR3 is 17 amino acids. From germline, CDR1 is ENHRY and CDR2 SYGVKD. V shed 4 bases and J 8 bases; nucleotides not matched to a gene: 15. CDR3 amino acids: CAISVSSGAALGDEQFF. The CDR3 nucleotides read TGTGCCATCAGTGTATCTAGCGGGGCCGCCCTGGGGGATGAGCAGTTCTTC.